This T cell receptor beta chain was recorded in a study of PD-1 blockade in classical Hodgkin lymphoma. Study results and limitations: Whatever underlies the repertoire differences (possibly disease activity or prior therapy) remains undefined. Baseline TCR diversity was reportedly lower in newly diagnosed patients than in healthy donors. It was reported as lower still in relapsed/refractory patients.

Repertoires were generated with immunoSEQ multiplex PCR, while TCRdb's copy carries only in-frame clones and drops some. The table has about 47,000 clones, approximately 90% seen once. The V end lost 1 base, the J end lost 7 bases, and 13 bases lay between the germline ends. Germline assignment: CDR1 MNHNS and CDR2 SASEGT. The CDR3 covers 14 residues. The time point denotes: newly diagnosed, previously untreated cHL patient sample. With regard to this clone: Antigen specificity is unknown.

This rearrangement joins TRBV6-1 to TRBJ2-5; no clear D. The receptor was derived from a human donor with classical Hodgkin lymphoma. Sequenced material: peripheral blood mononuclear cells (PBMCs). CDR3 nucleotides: TGTGCCAGCAGTGAAGAATGGCAAGAGAGGACCCAGTACTTC. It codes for CASSEEWQERTQYF.